This entry lists 4 T cell receptor beta chains sequenced from one sample in a study of blood T cell repertoires in COVID-19. Clones were read by immunoSEQ multiplex PCR, and TCRdb kept only the in-frame ones, dropping some. In the table there are about 130,000 clones, around 83% of which are singletons. The sample consisted of peripheral blood. The receptors shown here come from a human donor in a cohort sampled during active COVID-19.

The V call is TRBV27, the J call TRBJ2-3, with 8 bases aligning to TRBD1. This CDR3 region has 12 residues. Germline assignment: CDR1 MNHEY and CDR2 SMNVEV (reference sequence). The V segment lost 7 bases and the J segment 6 bases; nucleotides outside the gene matches: 3. CDR3: CASTTGGDTQYF. The CDR3 nucleotides are TGTGCCAGCACCACAGGGGGGGATACGCAGTATTTT.

J is TRBJ2-5 and V is TRBV20-1; 8 positions agree with TRBD2. This CDR3 region has 16 residues. The germline CDR1 and CDR2 sequences are DFQATT and SNEGSKA (reference sequence). Unmatched junction bases numbered 14, after V lost 3 bases and J lost 5 bases. CDR3 nucleotide sequence: TGCAGTGCTAGTCCCAGCGGGGGCTACCAAAGGGAGACCCAGTACTTC. Translating it yields CSASPSGGYQRETQYF.

The chain joins TRBV7-9 to TRBJ1-4, with 10 bases matching TRBD1. With V trimmed by 6 bases and J by 5 bases, 6 bases remained unmatched. Germline CDR1 is SEHNR and CDR2 is FQNEAQ (reference sequence). The CDR3 runs to 15 residues. The CDR3 region has the DNA TGTGCCAGCAGTCCAACGGGACAGGGGAATGAAAAACTGTTTTTT. Amino acid sequence: CASSPTGQGNEKLFF. Supplemented by reference TRBV7-9 and TRBJ1-4, the full variable domain reads DTGVSQNPRHKITKRGQNVTFRCDPISEHNRLYWYRQTLGQGPEFLTYFQNEAQLEKSRLLSDRFSAERPKGSFSTLEIQRTEQGDSAMYLCASSPTGQGNEKLFFGSGTQLSVL.

This clone was found a few times. The rearrangement joins TRBV28 to TRBJ1-1, with D perhaps TRBD1 (5 bases). The V gene's germline CDR1 is MDHEN and CDR2 SYDVKM. Trimming took 5 bases from V and 0 from J, leaving 10 bases between them. CDR3 length equals 14 residues. DNA for the CDR3: TGTGCCAGCAGTGAAGGGGCCATGAACACTGAAGCTTTCTTT. As protein: CASSEGAMNTEAFF. The whole variable domain, filled in from reference TRBV28 and TRBJ1-1, reads DVKVTQSSRYLVKRTGEKVFLECVQDMDHENMFWYRQDPGLGLRLIYFSYDVKMKEKGDIPEGYSVSREKKERFSLILESASTNQTSMYLCASSEGAMNTEAFFGQGTRLTVV.